This entry describes one T cell receptor beta chain. The antigen is unknown. This sample was included in a study of regulatory T cells in long-lasting Graves disease. Study as a whole: Over-5-year antithyroid drug use with positive TSH receptor antibodies defined persistent Graves' disease in the study.

Study findings and constraints: Newly diagnosed patients had higher TCR diversity than persistent Graves' patients did. Newly diagnosed patients shared 850 to 1,000 public clonotypes; persistent patients shared approximately 2,700.

The ends lost 5 bases at V and 4 bases at J; junction bases unmatched: 6. Germline V lookup: CDR1 SEHNR, CDR2 FQNEAQ (reference sequence). The CDR3 is 14 residues long. As for time point: persistent/refractory GD, antithyroid drugs over 5 years with positive TRAb. From PBMCs, RNA was extracted and then used to make the TCR library. According to the study, TCR beta libraries were built with iRepertoire HTBI primers and CDR3-region Arm-PCR. As originally analysed: Samples revealed roughly 62 TRBV and 14 TRBJ segments. TCRdb called the multiplex PCR reads again in MiXCR, with one record for every CDR3 protein. Clone size and V and J calls follow TCRdb, not the original study. Counted here are around 300,000 distinct CDR3 sequences, 22% occurring once; the ten biggest clones make up approximately 60%.

The sequences come from peripheral blood mononuclear cells (PBMCs), collected when the disease was refractory, from a patient treated with antithyroid drugs. The receptor comes from a female donor with Graves disease. V is TRBV7-9 and J is TRBJ2-7, with 9 positions matching TRBD2. The CDR3 DNA reads TGTGCCAGCAGCGTAGGGACTAGCAAGTACGAGCAGTACTTC. This codes for CASSVGTSKYEQYF.